A single T cell receptor beta chain is shown here with its context. Source study methods: Estimated nucleated cell counts came from reference gene primer amplification. TCRdb's table, derived via immunoSEQ multiplex PCR, lists solely in-frame clones and lacks some. That table gives V, J and clone size, and the DNA gave D and trimming. The sample has roughly 140,000 clones, more than 65% seen once. With 8 bases removed from V and 1 base from J, the gap between germline ends came to 11 bases. This CDR3 is built from 14 residues. Germline values: CDR1 SGHTA, CDR2 FQGNSA. This sample is part of a study of blood T cell repertoires in COVID-19. For the study at large: Specimens from acute and convalescent COVID-19 originated in the United States, Italy and Spain. The analysed material was cDNA or gDNA that came from T cells, B-cell-depleted T cells, or PBMCs.

This sequence was found in a woman aged 50 to 60 with acute or convalescent COVID-19. The sequenced sample was peripheral blood. The rearrangement links TRBV7-2 to TRBJ2-2, with D possibly TRBD1 on 6 matching bases. CDR3 protein: CASRDTWNTGELFF. Written as DNA, the CDR3 is TGTGCCAGCCGGGACACTTGGAACACCGGGGAGCTGTTTTTT.